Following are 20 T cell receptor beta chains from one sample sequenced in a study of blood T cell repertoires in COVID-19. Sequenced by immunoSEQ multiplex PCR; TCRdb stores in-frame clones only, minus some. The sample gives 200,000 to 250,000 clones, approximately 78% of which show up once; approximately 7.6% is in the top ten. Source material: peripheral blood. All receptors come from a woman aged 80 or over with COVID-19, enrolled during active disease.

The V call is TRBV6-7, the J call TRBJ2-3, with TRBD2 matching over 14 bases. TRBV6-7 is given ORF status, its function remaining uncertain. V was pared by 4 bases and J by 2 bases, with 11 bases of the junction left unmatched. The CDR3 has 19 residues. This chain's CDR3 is CASSSRLAGGPPPTDTQYF. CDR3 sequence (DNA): TGTGCCAGCAGTTCGCGACTAGCGGGAGGGCCGCCCCCCACAGATACGCAGTATTTT.

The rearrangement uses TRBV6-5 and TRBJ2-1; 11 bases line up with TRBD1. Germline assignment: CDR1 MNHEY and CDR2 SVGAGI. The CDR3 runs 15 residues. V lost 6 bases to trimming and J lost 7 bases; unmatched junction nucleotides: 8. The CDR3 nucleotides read TGTGCCAGCAGCCCGGACAGGGGGCTAGGGAATGAGCAGTTCTTC. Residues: CASSPDRGLGNEQFF.

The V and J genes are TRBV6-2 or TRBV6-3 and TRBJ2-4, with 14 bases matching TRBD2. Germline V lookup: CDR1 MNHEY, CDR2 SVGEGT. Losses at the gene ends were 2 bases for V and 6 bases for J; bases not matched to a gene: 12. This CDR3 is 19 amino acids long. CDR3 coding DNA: TGTGCCAGCAGTTACCCGACTAGCGGGAGGGCCGGGGCGATAAACATTCAGTACTTC. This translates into CASSYPTSGRAGAINIQYF.

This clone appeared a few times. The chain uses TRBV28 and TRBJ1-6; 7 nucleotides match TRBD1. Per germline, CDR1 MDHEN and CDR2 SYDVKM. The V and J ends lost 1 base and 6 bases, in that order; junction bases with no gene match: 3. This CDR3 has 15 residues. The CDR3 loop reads CASSLYRGRNSPLHF. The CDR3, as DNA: TGTGCCAGCAGTTTATACAGGGGACGTAATTCACCCCTCCACTTT.

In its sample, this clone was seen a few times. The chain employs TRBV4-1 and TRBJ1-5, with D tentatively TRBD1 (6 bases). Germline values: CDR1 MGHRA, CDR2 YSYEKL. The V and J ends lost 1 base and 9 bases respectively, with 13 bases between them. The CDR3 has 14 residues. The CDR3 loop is CASSQVQGPGPQHF. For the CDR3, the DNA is TGCGCCAGCAGCCAAGTACAGGGCCCAGGGCCCCAGCATTTT.

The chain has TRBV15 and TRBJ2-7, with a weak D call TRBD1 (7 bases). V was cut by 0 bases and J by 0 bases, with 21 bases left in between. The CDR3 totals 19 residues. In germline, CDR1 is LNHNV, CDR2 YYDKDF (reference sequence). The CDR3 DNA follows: TGTGCCACCAGCAGAGATCAGACAGGGACTTCTAGAAGCTCCTACGAGCAGTACTTC. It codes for CATSRDQTGTSRSSYEQYF.

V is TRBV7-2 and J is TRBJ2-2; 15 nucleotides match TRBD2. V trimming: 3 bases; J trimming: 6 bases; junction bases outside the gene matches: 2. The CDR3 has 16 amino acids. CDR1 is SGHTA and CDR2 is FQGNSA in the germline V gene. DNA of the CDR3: TGTGCCAGCAGCTTTGGACTAGCGGGAGGGTCCGGGGAGCTGTTTTTT. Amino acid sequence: CASSFGLAGGSGELFF.

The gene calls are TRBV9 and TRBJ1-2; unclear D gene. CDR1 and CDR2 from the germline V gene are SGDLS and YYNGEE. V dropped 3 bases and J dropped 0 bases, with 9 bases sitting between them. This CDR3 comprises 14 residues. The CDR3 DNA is TGTGCCAGCAGCGGAGCAAGTTCTAACTATGGCTACACCTTC. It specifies CASSGASSNYGYTF.

The CDR3 loop reads CASSPSSGNTIYF. As DNA, the CDR3 is TGTGCCAGCAGCCCTAGCTCTGGAAACACCATATATTTT. The chain joins TRBV9 to TRBJ1-3; D is undetermined. Germline CDR1 SGDLS, CDR2 YYNGEE. The CDR3 is 13 amino acids. V was pared by 4 bases and J by 0 bases, with 5 bases between.

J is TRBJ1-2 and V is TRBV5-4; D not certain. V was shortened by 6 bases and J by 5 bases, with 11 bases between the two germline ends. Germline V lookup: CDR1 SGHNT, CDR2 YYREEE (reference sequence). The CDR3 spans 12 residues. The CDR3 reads CASTLEGYGYTF. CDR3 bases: TGTGCCAGCACCCTAGAAGGTTATGGCTACACCTTC.

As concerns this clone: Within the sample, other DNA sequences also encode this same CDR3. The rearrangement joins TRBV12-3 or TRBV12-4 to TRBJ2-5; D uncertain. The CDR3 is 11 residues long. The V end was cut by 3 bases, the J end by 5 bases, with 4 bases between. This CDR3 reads CASSLRETQYF. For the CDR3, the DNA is TGTGCCAGCAGTTTGAGGGAGACCCAGTACTTC.

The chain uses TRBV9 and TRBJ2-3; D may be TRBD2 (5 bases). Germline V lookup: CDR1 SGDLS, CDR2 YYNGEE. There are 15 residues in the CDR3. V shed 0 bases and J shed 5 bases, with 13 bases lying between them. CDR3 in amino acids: CASSVAGIWRDTQYF. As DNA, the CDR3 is TGTGCCAGCAGCGTAGCGGGGATATGGAGAGATACGCAGTATTTT.

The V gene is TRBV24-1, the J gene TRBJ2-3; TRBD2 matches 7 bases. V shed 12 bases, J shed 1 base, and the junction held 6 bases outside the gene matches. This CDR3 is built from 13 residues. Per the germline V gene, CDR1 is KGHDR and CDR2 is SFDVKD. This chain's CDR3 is CAVSSGGTDTQYF. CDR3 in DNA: TGTGCCGTTTCGAGCGGGGGCACAGATACGCAGTATTTT.

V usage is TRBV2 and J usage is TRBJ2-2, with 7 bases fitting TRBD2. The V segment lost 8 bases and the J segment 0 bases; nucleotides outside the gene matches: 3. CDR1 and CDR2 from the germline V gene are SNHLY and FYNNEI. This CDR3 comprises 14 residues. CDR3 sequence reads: CASAGVANTGELFF. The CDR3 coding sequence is TGTGCCAGCGCGGGGGTCGCGAACACCGGGGAGCTGTTTTTT.

Here the CDR3 reads CASSLAGTSVRTYEQYF. In DNA, the CDR3 is TGTGCCAGCAGCTTGGCGGGGACTAGCGTGCGAACCTACGAGCAGTACTTC. The chain joins TRBV5-4 to TRBJ2-7; 10 bases map to TRBD2. From germline, CDR1 is SGHNT and CDR2 YYREEE (reference sequence). This CDR3 has 17 amino acids. J gave up 2 bases and V 0 bases, and 8 bases lay outside the gene matches. The variable domain in full, with the rest retrieved from reference TRBV5-4 and TRBJ2-7, is ETGVTQSPTHLIKTRGQQVTLRCSSQSGHNTVSWYQQALGQGPQFIFQYYREEENGRGNFPPRFSGLQFPNYSSELNVNALELDDSALYLCASSLAGTSVRTYEQYFGPGTRLTVT.

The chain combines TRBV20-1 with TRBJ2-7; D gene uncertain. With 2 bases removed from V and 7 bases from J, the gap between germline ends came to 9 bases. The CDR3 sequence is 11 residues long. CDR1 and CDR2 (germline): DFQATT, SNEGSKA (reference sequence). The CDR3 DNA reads TGCAGTGCTAGACTCCTCGGTGAGCAGTACTTC. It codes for CSARLLGEQYF.

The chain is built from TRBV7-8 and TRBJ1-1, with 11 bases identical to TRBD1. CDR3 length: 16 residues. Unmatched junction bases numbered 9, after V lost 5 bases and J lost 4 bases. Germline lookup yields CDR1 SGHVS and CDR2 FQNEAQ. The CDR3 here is CASSRTGTGGSTEAFF. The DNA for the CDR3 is TGTGCCAGCAGCCGGACGGGGACAGGGGGAAGCACTGAAGCTTTCTTT.

The CDR3 region is CASSQVGAGGARAAGYTF. CDR3 sequence (DNA): TGTGCCAGCAGCCAAGTTGGTGCCGGGGGGGCGCGAGCTGCTGGCTACACCTTC. The rearrangement joins TRBV3-1 (or the pseudogene TRBV3-2) to TRBJ1-2; a weak D match, TRBD1 (6 bases). V was clipped by 1 base and J by 7 bases, with 25 bases between them. CDR3 length equals 18 residues. CDR1 is LGHDT, CDR2 YNNKEL, per germline (reference sequence).

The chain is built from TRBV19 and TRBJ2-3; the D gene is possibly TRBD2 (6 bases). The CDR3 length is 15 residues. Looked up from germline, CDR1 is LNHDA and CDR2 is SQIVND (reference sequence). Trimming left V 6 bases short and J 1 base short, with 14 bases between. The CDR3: CASSRWGDGTDTQYF. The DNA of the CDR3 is TGTGCCAGTAGCCGGTGGGGGGATGGCACAGATACGCAGTATTTT.

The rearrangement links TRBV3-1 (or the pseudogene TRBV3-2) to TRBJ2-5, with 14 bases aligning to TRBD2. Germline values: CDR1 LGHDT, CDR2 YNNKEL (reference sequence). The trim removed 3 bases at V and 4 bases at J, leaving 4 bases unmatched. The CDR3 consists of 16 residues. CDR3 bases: TGTGCCAGCAGCCACGGACTAGCGGGGGGCCGAGAGACCCAGTACTTC. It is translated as CASSHGLAGGRETQYF.